This T cell receptor (beta chain) is drawn from a study of CD8 T cells in ankylosing spondylitis. The CDR3 loop spans 13 amino acids. TCRdb used MiXCR to reprocess the 5' RACE reads, holding one entry per CDR3 protein. In the table there are some 130,000 distinct CDR3 sequences, 15% to 20% of which are singletons. Worth noting for this clonotype: Its antigen is unknown.

Notes on the study in general: Certain motif variants had earlier appeared in reactive arthritis synovial fluid and blood. In ankylosing spondylitis blood, a motif of seven to nine highly homologous TCR beta variants appeared characteristic.

This receptor was obtained from a male donor with ankylosing spondylitis. The chain has TRBV21-1 and TRBJ2-7. TRBV21-1 is a pseudogene. The sequenced sample was blood, either unsorted or a sorted T cell fraction (not recorded which). CDR3 in DNA: TGTGCCAGCAGCAAAGCGTTATCCTACGAGCAGTACTTC. It specifies CASSKALSYEQYF.